The 4 T cell receptor beta chains below come from one sample, sequenced in a study of shared clonotypes between healthy human individuals. Sequencing used immunoSEQ multiplex PCR; TCRdb keeps in-frame clones, though not all of them. The data show roughly 700,000 clones, around two thirds seen once. Sequencing was done on a sample of memory CD4+ T cells sorted from blood. The subset denotes: CD45RA-negative fraction. The receptors derive from a woman aged 30 to 39 in good health.

The rearrangement links TRBV28 to TRBJ2-7; 7 bases are shared with TRBD2. J was trimmed by 5 bases and V by 7 bases; bases with no gene match: 11. The germline V gene has CDR1 MDHEN and CDR2 SYDVKM. The CDR3 sequence is 14 residues long. CDR3 DNA: TGTGCCAGCACCAGTACAGGACTAGTTAACGAGCAGTACTTC. Its translation: CASTSTGLVNEQYF.

The chain links TRBV5-6 to TRBJ2-1; TRBD2 matches at 8 bases. This CDR3 is 16 amino acids long. The V and J ends lost 0 bases and 5 bases, in that order; junction bases with no gene match: 7. The germline V gene encodes CDR1 SGHDT and CDR2 YYEEEE. CDR3 in amino acids: CASSLGGGRFDNEQFF. CDR3 DNA sequence: TGTGCCAGCAGCTTGGGTGGCGGGAGGTTCGACAATGAGCAGTTCTTC.

This rearrangement joins TRBV5-1 to TRBJ2-7; TRBD1 aligns across 10 bases. The CDR3 is 13 residues long. From germline, CDR1 is SGHRS and CDR2 YFSETQ. V lost 7 bases, J lost 2 bases, and 3 bases stayed unmatched. The CDR3 protein is CASAGTGAYEQYF. Written as DNA, the CDR3 is TGCGCCAGCGCCGGGACAGGGGCCTACGAGCAGTACTTC.

J is TRBJ1-1 and V is TRBV11-1, with TRBD1 as a possible D gene (5 bases). The CDR3 runs 16 residues. V was cut by 5 bases and J by 4 bases, with 20 bases left in between. CDR1 and CDR2 from the germline V gene are SGHAT and FQDESV (reference sequence). CDR3 bases: TGTGCCAGCAGCCCAGAGCAGTGGGGGGGAGGCACTGAAGCTTTCTTT. Its translation: CASSPEQWGGGTEAFF.